This T cell receptor (beta chain) is drawn from a study of T cell responses to AZD1222 COVID-19 vaccine. Whole-study context: Researchers grouped second doses given at about 4 or about 12 weeks into one pool.

The CDR3 is 12 amino acids. The V gene lost 6 bases and the J gene lost 4 bases, with 9 bases spanning the gap. Germline-derived CDR1 and CDR2 are SGHAT and FQNNGV. Data came from immunoSEQ multiplex PCR; TCRdb stores just in-frame clones and leaves some out. Of 55,000 to 70,000 clones detected, roughly 90% appear once; the ten largest clones hold 7.5% to 9.5%. Overall study findings and caveats: Repertoire sampling was restricted to post-peak T cell response timepoints.

Comments on this clone: Its matching antigen is unknown.

This specimen was peripheral blood, taken on day 0 of AZD1222 vaccination. The genes are TRBV11-2 and TRBJ1-1; D is ambiguous. The TCR comes from an adult in good health. This CDR3 reads CASRTVGTEAFF. The CDR3 DNA reads TGTGCCAGCAGGACCGTCGGCACTGAAGCTTTCTTT. Using reference TRBV11-2 and TRBJ1-1 for the parts outside the CDR3, the full variable domain is EAGVAQSPRYKIIEKRQSVAFWCNPISGHATLYWYQQILGQGPKLLIQFQNNGVVDDSQLPKDRFSAERLKGVDSTLKIQPAKLEDSAVYLCASRTVGTEAFFGQGTRLTVV.